This TCR beta chain was recovered during a study of shared clonotypes between healthy human individuals. Germline V gene data show CDR1 as KGHSH and CDR2 as LQKENI. The CDR3 covers 18 residues. Trimming removed 3 bases from V and 5 bases from J; junction bases left unmatched: 13. Some 30,000 T cell genomes (approximately 180 ng DNA) went into each sorted-subset replicate. In the authors' workflow: ImmunoSEQ output lacked quality scores and full-length reads, limiting matched filtering. Sequencing used immunoSEQ multiplex PCR; TCRdb keeps in-frame clones, though not all of them. That table is the source of V, J and clone size, and D and trimming were worked out from the DNA. The sample holds about 700,000 clones, around two thirds seen once.

This clonotype was sampled from a woman between 25 and 40 years old in good health. The chain links TRBV18 to TRBJ2-5, with 12 bases identical to TRBD2. Specimen: memory CD4+ T cells sorted from blood. Subset in this sample: CD45RA-negative fraction. The CDR3 DNA follows: TGTGCCAGCTCACCGGACCCCCCGGGACTAGCGGGTCGGGAGACCCAGTACTTC. Translation gives CASSPDPPGLAGRETQYF.